This T cell receptor beta chain appears in the sequencing data of a study of blood T cells in healthy people across ages (dated by TCRdb to 2015 to 2017). Notes on the research overall: In model experiments, roughly one uniquely barcoded TCR beta cDNA molecule per two T cells was captured by template switching. The study measured age-related changes in TCR beta repertoire diversity using deep sequencing normalized with unique cDNA molecular identifiers. Four age groups were formed from the donors: young (average roughly 15 years), middle-aged (around 39), aged (approximately 60) and long-lived (around 80). To avoid experimental bias, donors of different ages were randomly spread across the sequencing lanes. For two donors (one aged 18 to 29 and one aged 80 or older), the study analyzed two additional independent replicas of 1 million unique cDNA reads from the same blood draw. The full study reports these points: Estimates of total diversity based on one million sequenced T cells were considered lower bounds and underestimates. Compared with the aged group, more naive CD4+ T cells, fewer expanded clones and increased TCR diversity were shown by the long-lived group, suggesting age selection. Observed TCR beta diversity per million T cells fell roughly linearly with age, and a significant reduction was already apparent by age approximately 40. Donor CMV infection status was unknown, potentially confounding age-related changes in expanded clonotypes. Conclusive comparison of naive and antigen-experienced compartments was prevented by the profiling of bulk unsorted PBMCs. There was a strong correlation between observed TCR beta diversity and the percentage of naive T cells measured by flow cytometry.

The donors were roughly 39 Caucasian individuals from Russia, aged 6 to 90 years, who were systemically healthy. Each donor gave about 9.2 milliliters of peripheral blood, drawn into EDTA-treated Vacutainer tubes. PBMCs were isolated by Ficoll-Paque density-gradient centrifugation, with at least 6 million obtained per sample. Trizol reagent was used to extract total RNA from the PBMCs, yielding at least 6 micrograms per sample. The percentages of naive CD45RAhigh/CD27high T cells were determined by flow cytometry on a PBMC aliquot from every donor. A remark on this clonotype: Its antigen remains undetermined. No qualities accompany the bases; no much larger clone lies one base away.

The library was built by means of 5' RACE. Sequencing was performed on an Illumina HiSeq 2500. A second about 7 to 11 cycle PCR used a sample-barcoded 5' primer and a J-beta primer mix. A unique molecular identifier was introduced onto each TCR beta cDNA molecule by a template-switch 5' adaptor carrying 12 random nucleotides. Each sample yielded at least 2.5 million CDR3-containing paired-end reads. First-strand cDNA was synthesized from all RNA with the Mint cDNA synthesis kit, primed by a TRBC-specific oligonucleotide. All cDNA was treated with uracil-DNA glycosylase and then went through a first 18-cycle PCR with the universal primers M1SS and BC2_uni_R. The authors' pipeline ran thus. Each sample was normalized by randomly selecting 1 million high-quality reads, each carrying a distinct molecular identifier. Reads with shared molecular identifiers were discarded instead of being binned into consensus sequences. CDR3 identification, clonotype clustering and error correction used MiTCR with a Q25 quality threshold and the strictest error-elimination algorithm. A nonparametric unseen species model with Euler transformation was used to estimate a lower bound on total TCR beta diversity. TCRdb's own reprocessing of the public reads used fastp at Q25 and MiXCR and kept productive beta chains. For every CDR3 protein sequence, its rows merge into one entry that carries the most common genes and DNA. V and J calls and clone size were set by TCRdb, not the authors. In this sample the table shows 700,000 or so distinct CDR3 sequences, about 24% of which occur a single time. The ten top clones hold around 21% of the sample.

The sequence came from a man aged 65 to 79 in good health. The sequenced sample was blood.

The DNA reads as follows: TGTGCCAGCAGCTATTCCTCTGGAGCGGGCTCCTACAATGAGCAGTTCTTC. The encoded protein is CASSYSSGAGSYNEQFF. The chain employs TRBV6-5 and TRBJ2-1; a tentative D call is TRBD2 (6 bases match). At the junction V is shortened by 6 bases and J by 0 bases, with 18 bases in between. CDR1 is given as MNHEY and CDR2 as SVGAGI, both from the germline V gene. Taken from cysteine to phenylalanine, the CDR3 has 17 residues. Only the CDR3 region is kept as DNA, spanning 51 bases read in frame from base 1.